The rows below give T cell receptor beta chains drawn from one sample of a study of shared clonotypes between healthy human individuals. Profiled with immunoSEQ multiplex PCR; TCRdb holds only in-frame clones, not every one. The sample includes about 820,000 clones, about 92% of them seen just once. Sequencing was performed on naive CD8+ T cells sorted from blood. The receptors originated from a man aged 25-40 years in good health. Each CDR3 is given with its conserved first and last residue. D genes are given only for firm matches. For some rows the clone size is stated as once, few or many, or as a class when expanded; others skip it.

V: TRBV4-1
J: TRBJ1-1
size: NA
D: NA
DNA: TGCGCCAGCAGCCAAGATGAGGGCAGGGTCGGAATGAACACTGAAGCTTTCTTT
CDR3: CASSQDEGRVGMNTEAFF

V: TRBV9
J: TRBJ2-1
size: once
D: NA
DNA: TGTGCCAGCAGTCGGGCCTACAATGAGCAGTTCTTC
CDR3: CASSRAYNEQFF

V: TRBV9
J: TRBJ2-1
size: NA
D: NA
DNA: TGTGCCAGCAGCGTAAGAGGAGCCCACTACAATGAGCAGTTCTTC
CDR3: CASSVRGAHYNEQFF

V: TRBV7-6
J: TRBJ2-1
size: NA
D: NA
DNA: TGTGCCAGCAGCCTAGTCTCCGGACTGAAAAATTACAATGAGCAGTTCTTC
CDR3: CASSLVSGLKNYNEQFF

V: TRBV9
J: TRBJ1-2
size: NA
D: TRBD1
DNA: TGTGCCAGCAGCGCTACGACAACAGGGGGGAACTATGGCTACACCTTC
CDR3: CASSATTTGGNYGYTF

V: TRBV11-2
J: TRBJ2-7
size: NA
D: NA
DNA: TGTGCCAGCAGCTTAGAGTTTCAGCTGGGCGACTACGAGCAGTACTTC
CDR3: CASSLEFQLGDYEQYF

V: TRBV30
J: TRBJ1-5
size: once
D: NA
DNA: TGTGCCTGGAGTGGAGGGATTGGAAATCAGCCCCAGCATTTT
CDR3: CAWSGGIGNQPQHF

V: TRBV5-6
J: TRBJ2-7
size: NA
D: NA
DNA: TGTGCCAGCCGTACAGTGAGGGAGGCCTACGAGCAGTACTTC
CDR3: CASRTVREAYEQYF

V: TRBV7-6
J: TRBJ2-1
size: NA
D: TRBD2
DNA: TGTGCCAGCAGCTACAGCGGGAGCGAGCAGTTCTTC
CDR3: CASSYSGSEQFF

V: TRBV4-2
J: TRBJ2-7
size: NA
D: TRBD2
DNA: TGTGCCAGCAGCCAAACTACTGGGACTAGCGGAACCTACGAGCAGTACTTC
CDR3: CASSQTTGTSGTYEQYF

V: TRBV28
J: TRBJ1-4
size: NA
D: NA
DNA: TGTGCCAGCTTCCCAGCAACTAATGAAAAACTGTTTTTT
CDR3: CASFPATNEKLFF

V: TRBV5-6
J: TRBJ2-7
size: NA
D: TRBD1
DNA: TGTGCCAGCAGCTTCGGGACAGGGACTTACGAGCAGTACTTC
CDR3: CASSFGTGTYEQYF

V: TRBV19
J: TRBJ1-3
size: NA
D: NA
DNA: TGTGCCAGTAGTATCCCCCCGAATTACTCTGGAAACACCATATATTTT
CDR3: CASSIPPNYSGNTIYF

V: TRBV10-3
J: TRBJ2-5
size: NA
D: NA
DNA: TGTGCCATCAGTGACTTTACGGGACAAGAGACCCAGTACTTC
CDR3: CAISDFTGQETQYF

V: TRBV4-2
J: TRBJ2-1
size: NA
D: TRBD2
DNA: TGTGCCAGCAGAAAAGGCGGGACTAGCCAATACAATGAGCAGTTCTTC
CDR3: CASRKGGTSQYNEQFF

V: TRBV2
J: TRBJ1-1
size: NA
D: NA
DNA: TGTGCCAGCAGTGCCCCGGACGGCGGCACTGAGGTTGAAGCTTTCTTT
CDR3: CASSAPDGGTEVEAFF